This TCR beta chain was sequenced for a study of blood T cell repertoires in COVID-19. Study information: Donors in the United States, Italy and Spain gave samples during acute or convalescent COVID-19. Sources were T cells, B-cell-depleted T cells, or PBMCs; the material itself was cDNA or gDNA.

This CDR3 comprises 16 residues. CDR1 is SGHNT and CDR2 is YENEEA in the germline V gene. V was shortened by 5 bases and J by 2 bases, with 15 bases between the two germline ends. The authors' processing: Reference gene primer amplification in the assay estimated nucleated cell counts. The table came from immunoSEQ multiplex PCR; TCRdb's copy has only in-frame clones and leaves some out. V and J calls plus clone size are reproduced from that table; the DNA served to infer D and trimming. This table holds under 100,000 clones, 82% found once. This chain connects TRBV11-3 to TRBJ2-2; a weak D match, TRBD2 (7 bases). Sequenced material: peripheral blood. This TCR derives from a man aged 55 to 70 with acute or convalescent COVID-19. CDR3 sequence: CASSGGGDSNTGELFF. As DNA, the CDR3 is TGTGCCAGCAGCGGAGGGGGGGACTCCAACACCGGGGAGCTGTTTTTT.